This T cell receptor beta chain was documented in a study of shared clonotypes between healthy human individuals (dated by TCRdb to the early 2020s). With respect to the entire study: The cohort comprised a couple of women and a few men aged 18 to 49 years. Libraries were prepared and TCR repertoires were sequenced by different laboratories using diverse techniques, in order to increase sequencing depth and limit assay-specific biases. Each donor's leukapheresis produced roughly between about 0.9 and 9.5 billion PBMCs. To estimate repertoire size and how much clonotypes are shared between individuals, the study performed deep sequencing of blood TCR repertoires from about five healthy adults. Per donor, three plates each were used for CD4 naive and CD4 memory, two for CD8 naive, and one for CD8 memory.

Donors were healthy HIV-negative adults with no recently reported acute infections or vaccinations. Every donor was a Caucasian adult living in Nashville, Tennessee, USA. CD4+ T cells were enriched through magnetic negative selection, after which naive cells were positively selected on CD45RA and the remaining negative fraction served as the memory subset. Blood was collected by leukapheresis, and PBMCs were isolated by Ficoll-Histopaque density gradient centrifugation and then cryopreserved in liquid nitrogen vapor phase. Analytical flow cytometry was used to check the purity and quantity of each magnetically sorted T cell population. Genomic DNA was isolated from every sorted fraction and measured by UV absorbance on a Nanodrop 2000c. Reading the germline V gene (reference sequence) gives CDR1 LNHDA and CDR2 SQIVND. The CDR3 sequence holds 16 residues, the cysteine and phenylalanine included. The only DNA kept is the CDR3, 48 bases in frame from the first base. V is reduced by 2 bases and J by 4 bases, leaving a spacing of 17 bases between them.

Using the deep immunoSEQ assay, TCR CDR3 regions were amplified from genomic DNA by multiplex PCR. For each cell subset, the extracted genomic DNA was distributed evenly across all wells of several immunoSEQ 96-well plates, and each plate served as one replicate. For sorted subsets, each replicate PCR was loaded with roughly 190 ng genomic DNA, equivalent to 30,000 or so T cell genomes. Purified libraries were quantified with a Qubit 3.0 fluorometer, sized on a Bioanalyzer 2100, and re-quantified with the KAPA Library Quantification kit. Each immunoSEQ 96-well plate was sequenced on its own single-read 150-cycle Illumina NextSeq 550 flow cell. For the original study's pipeline: Because the immunoSEQ output held only junctional sequences and lacked quality scores, the filtering could not match the filtering applied to full-length reads. To assign V/J genes and CDR3, sequences were annotated using PyIR, a Python wrapper for IgBLAST v1.9, with IMGT germline references. Reads were removed for weak V/J assignments (E-value above 1e-6), missing CDR3, stop codons, out-of-frame junctions, or ambiguous translated residues. A V3J clonotype was defined by an identical inferred V gene, J gene, and CDR3 amino acid sequence. To compute the percentage overlap between repertoires, the number of shared unique clonotypes was divided by the size of the smaller repertoire. Repertoire richness was assessed with RTK rarefaction, the Chao1 estimator, and Recon v2.1 estimates of unobserved clonotypes. Generation probabilities were computed with OLGA for all TCRbeta clonotypes obtained by the gDNA method from four donors. Imported from immuneACCESS, the table was reduced by TCRdb to in-frame sequences with V and J called. These copies leave out some clones; in studies compared against another copy, an unresolved V gene accounts for under half, and the cause of the remainder is not known. V and J calls and clone size are those listed in that table; D and trimming were worked out from the DNA. In all, the sample holds under 650,000 clones, and less than 96% of those were seen once. The top ten clonotypes cover approximately 0.06% of the sample.

Overall study outcomes, separate from this receptor: Larger estimated clonotype richness was generally found for naive subsets than for memory subsets. Sampling was limited to blood, and TCR repertoires in tissue likely differ from TCR repertoires in blood. Pairwise subsampling led to the expectation that sequencing depth would affect the degree of clonotype sharing among donors. Because the study included a small number of donors, the genetic and exposure-history diversity represented was limited. Compared with non-shared clonotypes, the clonotypes found in all four sorted-subset donors had higher generation probabilities. When four donors were compared, the shared fraction of clonotypes was 5% to 6.5% for naive CD4, approximately 3.5% for naive CD8, 2% to 2.5% for memory CD4, and less than 0.5% for memory CD8. Incomplete sequencing was indicated by rarefaction of sorted-subset datasets, despite the large sequencing depth.

In the case of this clone: Its antigen has not been determined. It has no much larger one-base neighbor in the sample; base qualities were not kept.

The sequenced sample was naive CD4+ T cells sorted from blood. The cell subset or site label of this sample denotes: CD45RA+ positively selected. Here the chain combines TRBV19 and TRBJ1-2; the D gene is perhaps TRBD1, from 5 matching bases. The source is a woman aged 25 to 39 in good health. CDR3 sequence: CASSIRQGKGSYGYTF. Read as DNA, the sequence is TGTGCCAGTAGTATACGGCAGGGAAAAGGGAGCTATGGCTACACCTTC.